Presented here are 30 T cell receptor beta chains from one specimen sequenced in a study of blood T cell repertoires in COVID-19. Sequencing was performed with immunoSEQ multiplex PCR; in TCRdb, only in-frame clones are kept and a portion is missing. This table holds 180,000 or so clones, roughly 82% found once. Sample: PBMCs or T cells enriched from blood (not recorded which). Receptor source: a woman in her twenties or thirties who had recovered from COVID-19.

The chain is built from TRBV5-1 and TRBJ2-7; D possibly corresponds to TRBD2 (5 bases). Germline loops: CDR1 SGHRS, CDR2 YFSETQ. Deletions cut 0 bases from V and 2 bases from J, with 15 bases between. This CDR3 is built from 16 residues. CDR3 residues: CASSLATWETPYEQYF. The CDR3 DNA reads TGCGCCAGCAGCTTGGCTACGTGGGAGACCCCCTACGAGCAGTACTTC.

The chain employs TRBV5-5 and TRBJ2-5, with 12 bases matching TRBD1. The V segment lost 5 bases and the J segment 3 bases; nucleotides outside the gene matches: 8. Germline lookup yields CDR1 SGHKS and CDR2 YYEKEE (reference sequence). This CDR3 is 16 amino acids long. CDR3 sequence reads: CASSPGTGGSKETQYF. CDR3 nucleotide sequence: TGTGCCAGCAGTCCCGGGACAGGGGGCTCAAAAGAGACCCAGTACTTC.

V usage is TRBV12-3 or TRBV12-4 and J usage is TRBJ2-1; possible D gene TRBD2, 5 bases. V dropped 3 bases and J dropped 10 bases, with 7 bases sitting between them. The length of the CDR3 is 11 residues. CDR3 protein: CASSLRAEQFF. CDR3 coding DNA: TGTGCCAGCAGTTTGAGGGCAGAGCAGTTCTTC.

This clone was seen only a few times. DNA for the CDR3: TGTGCCAGCAGCCAAGATAGCGAACCCTACAATGAGCAGTTCTTC. Protein: CASSQDSEPYNEQFF. This chain connects TRBV3-1 (or the pseudogene TRBV3-2) to TRBJ2-1, with D tentatively TRBD2 (5 bases). V was cut by 0 bases and J by 2 bases, with 8 bases left in between. The V gene's germline CDR1 is LGHDT and CDR2 YNNKEL (reference sequence). The CDR3 covers 15 residues.

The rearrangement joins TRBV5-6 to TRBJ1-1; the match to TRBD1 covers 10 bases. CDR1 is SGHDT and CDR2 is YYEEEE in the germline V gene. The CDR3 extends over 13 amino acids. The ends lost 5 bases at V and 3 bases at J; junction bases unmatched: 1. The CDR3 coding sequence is TGTGCCAGCAGTGGACAGGGGGACACTGAAGCTTTCTTT. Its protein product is CASSGQGDTEAFF.

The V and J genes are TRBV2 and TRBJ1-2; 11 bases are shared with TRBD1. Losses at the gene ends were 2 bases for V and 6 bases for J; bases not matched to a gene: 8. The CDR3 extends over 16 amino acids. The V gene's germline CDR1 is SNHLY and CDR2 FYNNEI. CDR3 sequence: CASSEITRGQGDGYTF. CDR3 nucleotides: TGTGCCAGCAGTGAAATCACCCGGGGACAGGGGGATGGCTACACCTTC.

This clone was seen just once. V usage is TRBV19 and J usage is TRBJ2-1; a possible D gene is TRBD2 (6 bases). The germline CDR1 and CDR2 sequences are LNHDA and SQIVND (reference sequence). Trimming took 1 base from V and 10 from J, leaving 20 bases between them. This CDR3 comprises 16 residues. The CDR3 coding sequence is TGTGCCAGTAGTATAGTTTGGGACGGGAGAGGCCAGGAGCAGTTCTTC. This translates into CASSIVWDGRGQEQFF.

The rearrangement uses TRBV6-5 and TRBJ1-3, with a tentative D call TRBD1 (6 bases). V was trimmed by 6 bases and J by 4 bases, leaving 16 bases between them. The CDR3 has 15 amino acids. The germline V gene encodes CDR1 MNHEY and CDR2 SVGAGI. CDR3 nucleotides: TGTGCCAGCAGGCCCGATTATGGGGGCGGAAACACCATATATTTT. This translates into CASRPDYGGGNTIYF.

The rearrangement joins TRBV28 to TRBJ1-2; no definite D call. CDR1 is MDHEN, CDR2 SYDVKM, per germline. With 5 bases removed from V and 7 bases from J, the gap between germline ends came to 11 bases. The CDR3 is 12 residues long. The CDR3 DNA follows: TGTGCCAGCAGTCCTGGAGGTCGTGGCTACACCTTC. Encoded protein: CASSPGGRGYTF.

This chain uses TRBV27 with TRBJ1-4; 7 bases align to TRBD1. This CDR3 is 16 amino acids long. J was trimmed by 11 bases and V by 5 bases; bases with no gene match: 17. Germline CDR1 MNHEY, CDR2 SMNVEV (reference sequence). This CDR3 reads CASSPIGTDLGEKLFF. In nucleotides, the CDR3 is TGTGCCAGCAGTCCAATTGGGACAGACTTAGGGGAGAAACTGTTTTTT.

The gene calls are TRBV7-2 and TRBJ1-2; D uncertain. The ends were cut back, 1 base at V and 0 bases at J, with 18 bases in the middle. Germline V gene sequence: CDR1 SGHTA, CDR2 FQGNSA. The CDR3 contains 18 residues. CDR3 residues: CASSLVTAPPQTNYGYTF. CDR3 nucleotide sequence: TGTGCCAGCAGCTTAGTCACCGCTCCTCCCCAGACTAACTATGGCTACACCTTC.

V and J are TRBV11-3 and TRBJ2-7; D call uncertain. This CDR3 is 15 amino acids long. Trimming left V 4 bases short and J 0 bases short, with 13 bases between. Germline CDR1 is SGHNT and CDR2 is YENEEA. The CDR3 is CASSSYTGSSYEQYF. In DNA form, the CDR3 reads TGTGCCAGCAGCTCCTACACGGGTAGCTCCTACGAGCAGTACTTC.

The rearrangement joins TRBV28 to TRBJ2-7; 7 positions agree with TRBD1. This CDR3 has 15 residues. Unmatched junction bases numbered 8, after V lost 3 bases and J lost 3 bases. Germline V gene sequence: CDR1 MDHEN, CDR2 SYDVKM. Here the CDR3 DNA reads TGTGCCAGCAGTTTCCCAAGACAGGGATACTACGAGCAGTACTTC. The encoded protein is CASSFPRQGYYEQYF.

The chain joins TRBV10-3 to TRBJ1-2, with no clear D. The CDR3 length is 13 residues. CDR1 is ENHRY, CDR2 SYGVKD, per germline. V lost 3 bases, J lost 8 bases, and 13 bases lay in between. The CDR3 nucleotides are TGTGCCATCAGTGAAGGAGCCGAACGGGGCTACACCTTC. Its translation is CAISEGAERGYTF.

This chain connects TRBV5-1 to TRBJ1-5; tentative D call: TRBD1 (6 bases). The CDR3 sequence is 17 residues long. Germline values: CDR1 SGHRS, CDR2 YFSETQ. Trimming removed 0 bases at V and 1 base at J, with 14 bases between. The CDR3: CASSLAPLGTSNQPQHF. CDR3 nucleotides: TGCGCCAGCAGCTTGGCGCCCTTGGGGACAAGCAATCAGCCCCAGCATTTT.

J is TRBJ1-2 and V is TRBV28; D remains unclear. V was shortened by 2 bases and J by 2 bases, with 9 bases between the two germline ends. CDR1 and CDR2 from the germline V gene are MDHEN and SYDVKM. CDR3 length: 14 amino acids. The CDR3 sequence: CASSLRESNYGYTF. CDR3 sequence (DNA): TGTGCCAGCAGTTTAAGGGAGAGCAACTATGGCTACACCTTC.

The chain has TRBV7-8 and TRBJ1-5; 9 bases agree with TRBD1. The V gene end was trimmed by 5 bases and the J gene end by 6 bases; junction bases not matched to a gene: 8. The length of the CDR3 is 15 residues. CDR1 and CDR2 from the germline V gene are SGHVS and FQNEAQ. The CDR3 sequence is CASSILDRGSQPQHF. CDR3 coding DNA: TGTGCCAGCAGCATCTTGGACAGGGGTAGTCAGCCCCAGCATTTT.

CDR3 nucleotides: TGTGCCTGGAAGATTAGCGGGACCAATGAGCAGTTCTTC. Translated, it gives CAWKISGTNEQFF. The chain employs TRBV30 and TRBJ2-1; 8 positions agree with TRBD2. Germline V gives CDR1 GTSNPN, CDR2 SVGIG (reference sequence). The CDR3 consists of 13 residues. V lost 4 bases, J lost 6 bases, and 5 bases stayed unmatched.

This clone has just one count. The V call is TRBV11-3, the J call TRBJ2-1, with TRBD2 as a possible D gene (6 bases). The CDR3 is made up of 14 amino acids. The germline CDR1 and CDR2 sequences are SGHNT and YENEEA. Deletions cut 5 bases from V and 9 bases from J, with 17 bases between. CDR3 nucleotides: TGTGCCAGCAGCCCCGAGACTAGTAAGGTTGAGCAGTTCTTC. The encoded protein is CASSPETSKVEQFF.

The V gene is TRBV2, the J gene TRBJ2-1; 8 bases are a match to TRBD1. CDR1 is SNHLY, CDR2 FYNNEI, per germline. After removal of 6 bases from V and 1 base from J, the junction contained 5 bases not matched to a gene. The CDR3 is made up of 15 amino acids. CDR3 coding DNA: TGTGCCAGCAGCGCCAGGGGGCTGTCCTACAATGAGCAGTTCTTC. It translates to CASSARGLSYNEQFF. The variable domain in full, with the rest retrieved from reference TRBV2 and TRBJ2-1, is EPEVTQTPSHQVTQMGQEVILRCVPISNHLYFYWYRQILGQKVEFLVSFYNNEISEKSEIFDDQFSVERPDGSNFTLKIRSTKLEDSAMYFCASSARGLSYNEQFFGPGTRLTVL.

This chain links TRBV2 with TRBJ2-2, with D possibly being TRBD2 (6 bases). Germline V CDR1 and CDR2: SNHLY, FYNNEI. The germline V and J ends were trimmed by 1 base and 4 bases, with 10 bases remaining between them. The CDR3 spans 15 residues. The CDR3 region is CASSEVRGGTGELFF. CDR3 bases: TGTGCCAGCAGTGAAGTAAGGGGAGGCACCGGGGAGCTGTTTTTT.

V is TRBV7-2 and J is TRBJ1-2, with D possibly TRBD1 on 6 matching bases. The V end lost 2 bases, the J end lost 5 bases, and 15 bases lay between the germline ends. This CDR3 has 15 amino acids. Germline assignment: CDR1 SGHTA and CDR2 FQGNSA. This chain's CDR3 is CASSLPGGRGYGYTF. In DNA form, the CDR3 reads TGTGCCAGCAGCTTACCTGGGGGGCGGGGGTATGGCTACACCTTC.

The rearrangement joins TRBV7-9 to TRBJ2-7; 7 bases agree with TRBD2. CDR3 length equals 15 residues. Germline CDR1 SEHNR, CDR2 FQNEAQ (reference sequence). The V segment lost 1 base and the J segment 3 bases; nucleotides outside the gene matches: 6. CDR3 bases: TGTGCCAGCAGCTTAGAAAGCGGGACGATCTACGAGCAGTACTTC. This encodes CASSLESGTIYEQYF.

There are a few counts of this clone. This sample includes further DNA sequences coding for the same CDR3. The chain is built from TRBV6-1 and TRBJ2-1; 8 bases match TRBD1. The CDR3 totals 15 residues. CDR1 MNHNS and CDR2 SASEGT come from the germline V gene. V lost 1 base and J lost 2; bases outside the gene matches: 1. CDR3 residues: CASSEDRGAYNEQFF. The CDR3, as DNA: TGTGCCAGCAGTGAAGACAGGGGGGCCTACAATGAGCAGTTCTTC.

As DNA, the CDR3 is TGCGCCAGCAGCCGCCCCGACGGTACGGGGAGGGGCTACACCTTC. Amino acids: CASSRPDGTGRGYTF. The chain has TRBV5-1 and TRBJ1-2; D gene ambiguous. The CDR3 has 15 residues. Deletions cut 4 bases from V and 8 bases from J, with 21 bases between. From germline, CDR1 is SGHRS and CDR2 YFSETQ.

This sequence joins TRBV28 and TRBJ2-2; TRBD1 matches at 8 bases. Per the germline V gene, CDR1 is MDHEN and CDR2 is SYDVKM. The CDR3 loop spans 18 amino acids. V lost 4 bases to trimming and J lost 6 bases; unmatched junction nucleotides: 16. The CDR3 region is CASSSIPPGTGFPGELFF. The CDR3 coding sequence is TGTGCCAGCAGTTCTATCCCCCCCGGGACAGGCTTCCCCGGGGAGCTGTTTTTT.

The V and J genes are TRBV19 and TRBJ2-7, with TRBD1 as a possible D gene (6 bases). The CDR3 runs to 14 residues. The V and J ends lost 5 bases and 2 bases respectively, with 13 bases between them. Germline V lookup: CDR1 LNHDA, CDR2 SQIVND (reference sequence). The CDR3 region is CASSPADRPYEQYF. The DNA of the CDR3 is TGTGCCAGTAGTCCAGCCGACAGGCCCTACGAGCAGTACTTC.

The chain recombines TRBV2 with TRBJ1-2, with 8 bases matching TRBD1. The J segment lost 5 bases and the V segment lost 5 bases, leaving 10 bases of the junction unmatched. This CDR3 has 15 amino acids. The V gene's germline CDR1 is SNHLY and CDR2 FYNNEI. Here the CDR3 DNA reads TGTGCCAGCAGTCGACCTGGGACAGGACAATATGGCTACACCTTC. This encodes CASSRPGTGQYGYTF. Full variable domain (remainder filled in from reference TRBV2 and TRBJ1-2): EPEVTQTPSHQVTQMGQEVILRCVPISNHLYFYWYRQILGQKVEFLVSFYNNEISEKSEIFDDQFSVERPDGSNFTLKIRSTKLEDSAMYFCASSRPGTGQYGYTFGSGTRLTVV.

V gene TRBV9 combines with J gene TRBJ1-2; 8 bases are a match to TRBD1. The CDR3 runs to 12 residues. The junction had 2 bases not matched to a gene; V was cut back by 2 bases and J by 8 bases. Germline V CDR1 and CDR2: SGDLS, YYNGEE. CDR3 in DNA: TGTGCCAGCAGCGTGACAGGGGAAGGCTACACCTTC. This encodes CASSVTGEGYTF.

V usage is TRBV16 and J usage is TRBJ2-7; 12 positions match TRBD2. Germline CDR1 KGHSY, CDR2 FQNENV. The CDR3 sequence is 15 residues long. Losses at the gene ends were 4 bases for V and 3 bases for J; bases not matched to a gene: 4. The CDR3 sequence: CASSRGTSGHYEQYF. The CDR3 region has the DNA TGTGCCAGCAGCCGCGGGACTAGCGGGCACTACGAGCAGTACTTC.